A selection of T cell receptor beta chains follows, all from one sample in a study of T cells in Graves' hyperthyroidism and ophthalmopathy. In TCRdb, the multiplex PCR reads were re-called with MiXCR into one record per CDR3 protein. This table has 730,000 or so distinct CDR3 sequences, 18% appearing once. Sequenced material: blood. The receptors come from a woman between 50 and 59 years old with Graves' hyperthyroidism that later progressed to Graves' ophthalmopathy. CDR3s include the opening cysteine and the closing phenylalanine or tryptophan. A D gene is named only where the DNA matches it firmly. Clone size is given for some rows only: seen once, a few or many times, or a class if the clone is expanded.

V	length	J	size	D	CDR3	DNA
TRBV20-1	8	TRBJ1-1	-	-	CSAAEAFF	TGCAGTGCCGCCGAAGCTTTCTTT
TRBV7-3	14	TRBJ1-1	many	-	CASSSAGDNTEAFF	TGTGCCAGCAGCAGCGCGGGGGATAACACTGAAGCTTTCTTT
TRBV7-9	15	TRBJ1-4	-	TRBD1	CASSVAGTGDEKLFF	TGTGCCAGCAGCGTAGCCGGGACAGGGGACGAAAAACTGTTTTTT
TRBV20-1	15	TRBJ2-2	many	TRBD1	CSARARDRVTGELFF	TGCAGTGCTAGAGCCCGGGACAGGGTCACCGGGGAGCTGTTTTTT
TRBV7-8	15	TRBJ2-1	many	-	CASSPPGGGENEQFF	TGTGCCAGCAGCCCACCGGGCGGGGGCGAAAATGAGCAGTTCTTC
TRBV7-9	13	TRBJ2-1	-	-	CASSLATYNEQFF	TGTGCCAGCAGCTTAGCGACCTACAATGAGCAGTTCTTC
TRBV12-3/TRBV12-4	14	TRBJ1-1	many	TRBD1	CASSSGGWNTEAFF	TGTGCCAGCAGCTCAGGGGGCTGGAACACTGAAGCTTTCTTT
TRBV27	15	TRBJ2-5	few	-	CASSRTGRTQETQYF	TGTGCCAGCAGCCGCACGGGACGGACCCAAGAGACCCAGTACTTC
TRBV6-1	12	TRBJ1-6	-	-	CASTTKNSPLHF	TGTGCCAGCACCACGAAGAATTCACCCCTCCACTTT
TRBV7-3	13	TRBJ2-7	many	-	CASSLGRNYEQYF	TGTGCCAGCAGTTTGGGACGGAACTACGAGCAGTACTTC
TRBV29-1	12	TRBJ1-2	few	-	CSVEGTSYGYTF	TGCAGCGTTGAGGGGACATCCTATGGCTACACCTTC
TRBV5-1	16	TRBJ1-6	few	TRBD1	CASSPQGQGYNSPLHF	TGCGCCAGCAGCCCCCAGGGACAGGGTTATAATTCACCCCTCCACTTT
TRBV27	16	TRBJ2-1	many	TRBD1	CASSPTQGFGDNEQFF	TGTGCCAGCAGTCCTACACAGGGGTTTGGGGACAATGAGCAGTTCTTC
TRBV19	13	TRBJ1-1	-	-	CASSIGGAAEAFF	TGTGCCAGTAGTATCGGGGGGGCCGCTGAAGCTTTCTTT
TRBV6-5	15	TRBJ2-3	few	TRBD1	CASSYLDRDSDTQYF	TGTGCCAGCAGTTACTTGGACAGGGACTCCGATACGCAGTATTTT
TRBV7-9	11	TRBJ1-1	many	-	CASSSTGEAFF	TGTGCCAGCAGCTCGACGGGTGAAGCTTTCTTT
TRBV7-9	16	TRBJ2-1	many	-	CASSLAEGRAYNEQFF	TGTGCCAGCAGCTTAGCGGAGGGCCGAGCCTACAATGAGCAGTTCTTC
TRBV10-3	13	TRBJ2-5	-	-	CAISDAGKETQYF	TGTGCCATCAGTGATGCAGGGAAAGAGACCCAGTACTTC
TRBV4-2	13	TRBJ1-2	-	-	CASSQDQGVGYTF	TGTGCCAGCAGCCAAGATCAAGGTGTTGGCTACACCTTC
TRBV20-1	15	TRBJ2-1	-	-	CSASHRTLPGNEQFF	TGCAGTGCTAGTCACCGGACACTACCAGGGAATGAGCAGTTCTTC
TRBV10-3	15	TRBJ1-5	-	TRBD1	CAISEDRASHQPQHF	TGTGCCATCAGTGAGGACAGGGCGAGTCATCAGCCCCAGCATTTT
TRBV18	15	TRBJ1-3	few	TRBD1	CASSPGTVLGNTIYF	TGTGCCAGCTCACCGGGGACAGTTCTTGGAAACACCATATATTTT
TRBV30	13	TRBJ1-4	-	-	CAWKGQPNEKLFF	TGTGCCTGGAAGGGACAACCTAATGAAAAACTGTTTTTT
TRBV20-1	13	TRBJ2-5	-	-	CSARVGVPETQYF	TGCAGTGCCCGGGTGGGAGTTCCAGAGACCCAGTACTTC
TRBV7-8	15	TRBJ1-2	few	TRBD1	CASSLTRTGGYGYTF	TGTGCCAGCAGCTTAACCCGGACAGGGGGTTATGGCTACACCTTC
TRBV18	15	TRBJ2-5	-	-	CASSPTGTRQEAQYF	TGTGCCAGCTCACCGACGGGGACAAGACAAGAGGCCCAGTACTTC
TRBV6-1	13	TRBJ1-1	few	-	CAIRNRVNTEAFF	TGTGCCATCAGAAACAGGGTTAACACTGAAGCTTTCTTT
TRBV20-1	18	TRBJ2-4	many	TRBD2	CSAPLAGLARLAKNIQYF	TGCAGTGCTCCACTCGCGGGACTAGCGCGGTTAGCCAAAAACATTCAGTACTTC
TRBV12-3/TRBV12-4	17	TRBJ1-4	few	-	CASSLALGQGTNEKLFF	TGTGCCAGCAGTTTAGCGCTAGGGCAGGGAACTAATGAAAAACTGTTTTTT
TRBV20-1	16	TRBJ2-1	few	TRBD1	CSARDMAGGTYNEQFF	TGCAGTGCTAGAGATATGGCAGGGGGAACCTACAATGAGCAGTTCTTC
TRBV3-1	14	TRBJ2-5	-	-	CASTEVGGQETQYF	TGTGCCAGCACCGAAGTGGGAGGCCAAGAGACCCAGTACTTC
TRBV6-1	14	TRBJ1-4	few	TRBD1	CASSGQGGFEKLFF	TGTGCCAGCAGTGGACAGGGTGGTTTTGAAAAACTGTTTTTT
TRBV7-3	12	TRBJ2-3	many	-	CASSPGGDTQYF	TGTGCCAGCAGCCCCGGGGGAGATACGCAGTATTTT
TRBV6-1	14	TRBJ1-5	-	TRBD1	CASKTGTSNQPQHF	TGTGCCAGCAAGACAGGGACTAGCAATCAGCCCCAGCATTTT
TRBV2	14	TRBJ1-4	few	-	CASTEDGSREKLFF	TGTGCCAGCACAGAGGACGGATCGCGGGAAAAACTGTTTTTT
TRBV9	18	TRBJ2-2	-	TRBD2	CASSDHPLSGGNTGELFF	TGTGCCAGCAGCGACCACCCCTTGAGCGGGGGGAACACCGGGGAGCTGTTTTTT
TRBV12-3/TRBV12-4	19	TRBJ2-1	-	TRBD2	CASSSATGTSGGPGNEQFF	TGTGCCAGCAGTTCCGCTACCGGGACTAGCGGGGGGCCGGGGAATGAGCAGTTCTTC